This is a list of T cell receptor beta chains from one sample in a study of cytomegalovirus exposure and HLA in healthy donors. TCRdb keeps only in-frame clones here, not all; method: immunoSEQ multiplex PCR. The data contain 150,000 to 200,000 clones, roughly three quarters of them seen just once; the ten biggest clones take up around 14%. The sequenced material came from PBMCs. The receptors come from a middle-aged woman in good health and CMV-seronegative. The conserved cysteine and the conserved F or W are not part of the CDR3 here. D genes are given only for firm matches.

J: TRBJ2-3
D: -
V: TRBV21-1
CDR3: ATPYPDTQY

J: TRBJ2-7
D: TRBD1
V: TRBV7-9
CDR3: ASSLPGTGIDEQY

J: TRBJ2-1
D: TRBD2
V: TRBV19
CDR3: ASLPLAGSYNEQF

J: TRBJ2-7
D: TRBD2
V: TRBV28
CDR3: ASKPERDPSYEQY

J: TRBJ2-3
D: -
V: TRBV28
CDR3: ASSLASVSTDTQY

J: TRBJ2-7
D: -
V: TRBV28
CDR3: ASSSAGINEQY

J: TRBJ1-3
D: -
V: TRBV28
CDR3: ASSSEGESSGNTIY

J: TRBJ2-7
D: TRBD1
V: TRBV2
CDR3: ASREDRVSSYEQY

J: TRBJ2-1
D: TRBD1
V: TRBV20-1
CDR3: SLDRVNEQF

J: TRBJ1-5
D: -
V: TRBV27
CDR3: ASSLTVNQPQH